Below are 26 T cell receptor beta chains sequenced from a single sample in a study of T cells in Graves' hyperthyroidism and ophthalmopathy. What was amplified from RNA transcripts were TCR beta CDR3 regions. An initial round of RT-PCR targeting the TCR CDR3 relied on the HTBI primer set. MiXCR, applied by TCRdb to the multiplex PCR reads, yields one record per CDR3 protein. The sample holds fewer than 850,000 distinct CDR3 sequences, 15% to 20% seen once. Sequencing was done on a sample of blood. All receptors come from a man aged 45 to 65 with Graves' hyperthyroidism.

The chain recombines TRBV14 with TRBJ2-7; D perhaps matches TRBD1 (5 bases). The V gene's germline CDR1 is SGHDN and CDR2 FVKESK. The CDR3 spans 13 residues. Trimming took off 6 bases at V and 2 bases at J, with 11 bases between the two ends. The chain's CDR3 is CASSRKQAYEQYF. The CDR3 DNA sequence: TGTGCCAGCAGTCGTAAACAGGCCTACGAGCAGTACTTC.

This clonotype has ten or more counts. This chain uses TRBV7-9 with TRBJ2-3; tentatively, D is TRBD1 or TRBD2 (6 bases each). Trimming cost V 5 bases and J 6 bases, with 12 bases left between them. This CDR3 is built from 13 residues. Germline loops: CDR1 SEHNR, CDR2 FQNEAQ (reference sequence). CDR3 region: CASSPPGADTQYF. CDR3 in DNA: TGTGCCAGCAGCCCGCCGGGGGCTGATACGCAGTATTTT.

This clonotype has at least ten counts. This sequence joins TRBV27 and TRBJ1-2; D gene uncertain. Germline V gene lookup returns CDR1 MNHEY and CDR2 SMNVEV (reference sequence). V lost 5 bases to trimming and J lost 3 bases, with 16 bases between them. There are 15 residues in the CDR3. CDR3 region: CASSHQTAGDYGYTF. In nucleotides, the CDR3 is TGTGCCAGCAGTCACCAGACGGCGGGAGACTATGGCTACACCTTC.

This chain uses TRBV27 with TRBJ2-3; 10 bases agree with TRBD2. There are 17 residues in the CDR3. Trimming took 0 bases from V and 1 from J; bases not matched to a gene: 4. Germline V lookup: CDR1 MNHEY, CDR2 SMNVEV (reference sequence). CDR3 loop: CASSLSLAGPGTDTQYF. The DNA of the CDR3 is TGTGCCAGCAGTTTATCACTAGCGGGGCCCGGCACAGATACGCAGTATTTT.

The CDR3 DNA is TGCGCCAGCAGCCAAGAATGGAGGGGCGGTTTCTACGAGCAGTACTTC. Translated: CASSQEWRGGFYEQYF. V is TRBV4-3 and J is TRBJ2-7; a possible D gene is TRBD2 (6 bases). With 0 bases removed from V and 3 bases from J, the gap between germline ends came to 15 bases. CDR1 and CDR2 from the germline V gene are LGHNA and YSLEER. There are 16 residues in the CDR3.

CDR3 sequence: CATSFLGGNYGYTF. CDR3 nucleotides: TGTGCCACGTCATTTTTGGGGGGTAACTATGGCTACACCTTC. The genes are TRBV6-2 or TRBV6-3 and TRBJ1-2; a weak D match, TRBD1 (5 bases). The CDR3 runs to 14 residues. Trimming took 10 bases from V and 1 from J, leaving 16 bases between them. Germline V gives CDR1 MNHEY, CDR2 SVGEGT.

This clonotype was recorded a few times. The chain has TRBV4-1 and TRBJ1-6; perhaps TRBD1 as D (5 bases). The CDR3 sequence is 14 residues long. Per germline, CDR1 MGHRA and CDR2 YSYEKL. V gave up 3 bases and J gave up 6 bases, with 9 bases separating them. Written as DNA, the CDR3 is TGCGCCAGCAGCCAGCCGACAGCTAATTCACCCCTCCACTTT. Protein product: CASSQPTANSPLHF.

Ten or more counts support this clonotype. CDR3 sequence (DNA): TGTGCCAGTAGAGACGGGACGACAATCTATGGCTACACCTTC. Translating it yields CASRDGTTIYGYTF. This chain connects TRBV19 to TRBJ1-2; TRBD1 might be the D (5 bases). CDR3 length: 14 residues. The V gene's germline CDR1 is LNHDA and CDR2 SQIVND (reference sequence). Trimming left V 6 bases short and J 4 bases short, with 15 bases between.

As for this clonotype: Just one base apart from a much larger clone, this may be a read error. CDR3 amino acids: CSAGTSGRHYF. The CDR3 bases are TGCAGTGCTGGGACTAGCGGGAGACATTACTTC. The V gene is TRBV20-1, the J gene TRBJ2-7; 14 bases map to TRBD2. The CDR3 is 11 amino acids. V lost 5 bases to trimming and J lost 13 bases; unmatched junction nucleotides: 4. CDR1 and CDR2 (germline): DFQATT, SNEGSKA (reference sequence).

This clonotype was seen many times. The chain couples TRBV28 to TRBJ1-2, with TRBD1 as a possible D gene (5 bases). The germline CDR1 and CDR2 sequences are MDHEN and SYDVKM. The CDR3 length is 18 residues. V lost 5 bases to trimming and J lost 8 bases, with 30 bases between them. The CDR3 reads CASSLIISRALGDLGYTF. The CDR3, as DNA: TGTGCCAGCAGTCTAATAATCTCCCGAGCTTTAGGGGACTTGGGCTACACCTTC.

The chain carries TRBV20-1 and TRBJ2-7; D remains ambiguous. The V gene lost 0 bases and the J gene lost 6 bases, with 9 bases spanning the gap. Germline CDR1 reads DFQATT; CDR2 reads SNEGSKA (reference sequence). This CDR3 has 12 residues. In DNA, the CDR3 is TGCAGTGCTAGAGACTCACCCATCGAGCAGTACTTC. This gives the protein CSARDSPIEQYF.

This rearrangement joins TRBV6-5 to TRBJ2-7; 7 nucleotides align to TRBD1. The CDR3 covers 16 residues. CDR1 and CDR2 (germline): MNHEY, SVGAGI. The V segment lost 2 bases and the J segment 6 bases; nucleotides outside the gene matches: 13. CDR3 DNA sequence: TGTGCCAGCAGTTACCCCCCCGGGACAGTACCACGCGAGCAGTACTTC. Translation: CASSYPPGTVPREQYF.

This clonotype was counted a few times. The chain joins TRBV10-2 to TRBJ1-1, with D perhaps TRBD1 (5 bases). From germline, CDR1 is WSHSY and CDR2 SAAADI. The CDR3 loop spans 13 amino acids. V was clipped by 5 bases and J by 1 base, with 8 bases between them. CDR3 in amino acids: CASSKQENTEAFF. For the CDR3, the DNA is TGCGCCAGCAGTAAACAGGAGAACACTGAAGCTTTCTTT.

This clonotype was seen more than once but under ten times. The chain employs TRBV2 and TRBJ2-2; 7 bases are shared with TRBD1. CDR3 length: 15 amino acids. The germline V gene has CDR1 SNHLY and CDR2 FYNNEI. V shed 6 bases and J 0 bases; nucleotides not matched to a gene: 4. CDR3 sequence: CASSRQGSNTGELFF. The CDR3 nucleotides read TGTGCCAGCAGCAGACAGGGATCGAACACCGGGGAGCTGTTTTTT. The variable domain in full, completed from reference TRBV2 and TRBJ2-2, reads EPEVTQTPSHQVTQMGQEVILRCVPISNHLYFYWYRQILGQKVEFLVSFYNNEISEKSEIFDDQFSVERPDGSNFTLKIRSTKLEDSAMYFCASSRQGSNTGELFFGEGSRLTVL.

The chain has TRBV28 and TRBJ2-7, with D tentatively TRBD1 (5 bases). V was trimmed by 6 bases and J by 2 bases, leaving 14 bases between them. The CDR3 runs 14 residues. CDR1 is MDHEN, CDR2 SYDVKM, per germline. CDR3 DNA: TGTGCCAGCAGCCTCCCGGCAGGGCCCTACGAGCAGTACTTC. This gives the protein CASSLPAGPYEQYF.

This clonotype has at least ten counts. The V call is TRBV28, the J call TRBJ2-1; D ambiguous. CDR1 and CDR2 (germline): MDHEN, SYDVKM. The CDR3 covers 11 residues. Trimming left V 3 bases short and J 8 bases short, with 5 bases between. The CDR3 spells CASSFVYEQFF. As DNA, the CDR3 is TGTGCCAGCAGTTTTGTGTATGAGCAGTTCTTC.

This clonotype was counted between two and nine times. This rearrangement joins TRBV19 to TRBJ2-7; D is possibly TRBD1 (6 bases). This CDR3 region has 15 residues. Between the trimmed V and J ends, which lost 4 bases and 2 bases, there was a span of 15 bases. Germline values: CDR1 LNHDA, CDR2 SQIVND (reference sequence). The CDR3 DNA follows: TGTGCCAGTAGTAAATCCCAGGGGTCAGCCTACGAGCAGTACTTC. Protein product: CASSKSQGSAYEQYF.

The V gene is TRBV28, the J gene TRBJ2-7; the match to TRBD1 covers 7 bases. Germline loops: CDR1 MDHEN, CDR2 SYDVKM. V dropped 3 bases and J dropped 2; count of bases not matched to a gene: 4. The CDR3 contains 14 residues. The CDR3 sequence: CASSLTGKTYEQYF. In DNA form, the CDR3 reads TGTGCCAGCAGTTTGACAGGGAAAACCTACGAGCAGTACTTC. Full variable domain (rest looked up from reference TRBV28 and TRBJ2-7): DVKVTQSSRYLVKRTGEKVFLECVQDMDHENMFWYRQDPGLGLRLIYFSYDVKMKEKGDIPEGYSVSREKKERFSLILESASTNQTSMYLCASSLTGKTYEQYFGPGTRLTVT.

This clonotype occurred a few times. The chain couples TRBV28 to TRBJ1-5; D ambiguous. The ends were cut back, 3 bases at V and 0 bases at J, with 15 bases in the middle. The length of the CDR3 is 17 residues. Germline V gene sequence: CDR1 MDHEN, CDR2 SYDVKM. The CDR3 coding sequence is TGTGCCAGCAGTTTCTCGGACGGGAAATATAGCAATCAGCCCCAGCATTTT. Amino acids: CASSFSDGKYSNQPQHF. Full variable domain (outside the CDR3, taken from reference TRBV28 and TRBJ1-5): DVKVTQSSRYLVKRTGEKVFLECVQDMDHENMFWYRQDPGLGLRLIYFSYDVKMKEKGDIPEGYSVSREKKERFSLILESASTNQTSMYLCASSFSDGKYSNQPQHFGDGTRLSIL.

This clonotype was seen repeatedly, ten times or more. The V and J genes are TRBV20-1 and TRBJ2-3; D is unresolved. The CDR3 covers 14 residues. V gave up 4 bases and J gave up 2 bases, with 13 bases separating them. Germline loops: CDR1 DFQATT, CDR2 SNEGSKA (reference sequence). The CDR3 protein is CSAISISHTDTQYF. The CDR3 nucleotides read TGCAGTGCTATCTCGATATCACACACAGATACGCAGTATTTT.

V gene TRBV12-3 or TRBV12-4 combines with J gene TRBJ2-2; 7 nucleotides match TRBD1. The CDR3 length is 16 residues. V shed 7 bases, J shed 7 bases, and the junction held 15 bases outside the gene matches. The CDR3: CASTPGEGAGNGELFF. CDR3 sequence (DNA): TGTGCCAGCACCCCCGGTGAGGGGGCTGGGAACGGGGAGCTGTTTTTT.

The chain is built from TRBV19 and TRBJ1-1, with a possible D match to TRBD1 (6 bases). Germline lookup yields CDR1 LNHDA and CDR2 SQIVND (reference sequence). V was pared by 3 bases and J by 1 base, with 12 bases between. This CDR3 is 15 amino acids long. In DNA, the CDR3 is TGTGCCAGTAGTATTAGGGGGGTCCAGAACACTGAAGCTTTCTTT. It is translated as CASSIRGVQNTEAFF.

This clonotype was detected ten times or more. V is TRBV30 and J is TRBJ2-6, with D perhaps matching TRBD1 or TRBD2 (5 bases each). This CDR3 region has 15 residues. Between the trimmed V and J ends, which lost 0 bases and 8 bases, there was a span of 14 bases. Germline V gene lookup returns CDR1 GTSNPN and CDR2 SVGIG (reference sequence). DNA for the CDR3: TGTGCCTGGAGTGTACGAATGGGGGTACCCAACGTCCTGACTTTC. Protein product: CAWSVRMGVPNVLTF.

CDR3 residues: CSAGGQGKNEKLFF. CDR3 nucleotide sequence: TGCAGTGCTGGTGGACAGGGGAAGAATGAAAAACTGTTTTTT. The genes are TRBV20-1 and TRBJ1-4; 9 bases align to TRBD1. Germline V CDR1 and CDR2: DFQATT, SNEGSKA (reference sequence). The length of the CDR3 is 14 residues. Trimming took 5 bases from V and 5 from J; bases not matched to a gene: 6.

This clonotype was picked up many times. The chain combines TRBV20-1 with TRBJ2-7, with 12 bases lining up with TRBD2. V shed 0 bases and J 5 bases; nucleotides not matched to a gene: 11. Germline V CDR1 and CDR2: DFQATT, SNEGSKA (reference sequence). CDR3 length: 17 amino acids. CDR3 loop: CSARDKTSGSKFNEQYF. The CDR3 coding sequence is TGCAGTGCTAGAGATAAGACTAGCGGGAGTAAATTCAACGAGCAGTACTTC.

The gene calls are TRBV14 and TRBJ2-5; 9 bases are a match to TRBD1. The length of the CDR3 is 14 residues. Germline CDR1 reads SGHDN; CDR2 reads FVKESK. Trimming cost V 6 bases and J 5 bases; bases outside gene matches: 7. The DNA of the CDR3 is TGTGCCAGCAGAGAGACAGGGGGTTTGGAGACCCAGTACTTC. This encodes CASRETGGLETQYF.